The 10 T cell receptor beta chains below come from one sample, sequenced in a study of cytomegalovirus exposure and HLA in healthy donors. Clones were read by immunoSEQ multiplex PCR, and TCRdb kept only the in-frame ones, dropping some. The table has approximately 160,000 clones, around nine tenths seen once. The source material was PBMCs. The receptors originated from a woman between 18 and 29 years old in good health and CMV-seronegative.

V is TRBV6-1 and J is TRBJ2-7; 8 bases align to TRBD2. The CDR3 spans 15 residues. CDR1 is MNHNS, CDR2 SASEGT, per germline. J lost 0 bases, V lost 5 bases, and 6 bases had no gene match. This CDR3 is CASSPVTSVSYEQYF. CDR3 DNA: TGTGCCAGCAGTCCCGTGACTAGCGTCTCCTACGAGCAGTACTTC.

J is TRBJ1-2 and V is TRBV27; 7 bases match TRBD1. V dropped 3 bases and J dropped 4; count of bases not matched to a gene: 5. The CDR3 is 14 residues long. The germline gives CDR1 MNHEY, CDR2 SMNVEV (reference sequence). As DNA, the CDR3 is TGTGCCAGCAGTTTGTGGCAGGGGGGCTATGGCTACACCTTC. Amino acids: CASSLWQGGYGYTF.

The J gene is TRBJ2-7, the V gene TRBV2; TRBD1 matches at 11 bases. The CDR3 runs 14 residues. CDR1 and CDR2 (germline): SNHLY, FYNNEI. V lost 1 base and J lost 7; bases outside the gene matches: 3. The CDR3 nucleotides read TGTGCCAGCAGTGAAGGGACAGGGGGCGCAGAGCAGTACTTC. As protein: CASSEGTGGAEQYF.

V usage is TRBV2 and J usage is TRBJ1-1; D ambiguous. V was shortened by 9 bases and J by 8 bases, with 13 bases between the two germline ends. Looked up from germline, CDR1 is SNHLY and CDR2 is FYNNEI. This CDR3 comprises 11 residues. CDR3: CASSWGGEAFF. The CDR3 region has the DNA TGTGCCAGTTCCTGGGGAGGGGAAGCTTTCTTT.

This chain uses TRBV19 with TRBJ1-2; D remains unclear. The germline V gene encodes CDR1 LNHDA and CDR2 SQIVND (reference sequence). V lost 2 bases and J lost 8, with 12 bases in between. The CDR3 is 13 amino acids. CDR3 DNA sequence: TGTGCCAGTAGTATAATTTCCGACGGGGGCTACACCTTC. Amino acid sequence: CASSIISDGGYTF.

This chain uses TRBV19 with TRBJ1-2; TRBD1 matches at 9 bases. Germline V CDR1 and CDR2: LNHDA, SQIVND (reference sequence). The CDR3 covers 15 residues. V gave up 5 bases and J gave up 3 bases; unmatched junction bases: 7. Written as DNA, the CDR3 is TGTGCCAGTAGTCCGGGGACAGGGAATTACTATGGCTACACCTTC. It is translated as CASSPGTGNYYGYTF.

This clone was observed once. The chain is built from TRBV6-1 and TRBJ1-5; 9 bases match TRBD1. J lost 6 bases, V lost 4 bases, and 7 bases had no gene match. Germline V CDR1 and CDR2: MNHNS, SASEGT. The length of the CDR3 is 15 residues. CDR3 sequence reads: CASSGRDRAGQPQHF. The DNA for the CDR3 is TGTGCCAGCAGTGGCAGGGACAGGGCCGGTCAGCCCCAGCATTTT.

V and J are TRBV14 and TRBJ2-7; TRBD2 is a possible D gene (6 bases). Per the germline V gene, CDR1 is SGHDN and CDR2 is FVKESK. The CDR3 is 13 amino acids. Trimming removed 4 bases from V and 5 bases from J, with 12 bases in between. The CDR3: CASSPTSGDEQYF. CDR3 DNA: TGTGCCAGCAGCCCGACCTCGGGGGACGAGCAGTACTTC. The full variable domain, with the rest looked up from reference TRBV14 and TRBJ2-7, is EAGVTQFPSHSVIEKGQTVTLRCDPISGHDNLYWYRRVMGKEIKFLLHFVKESKQDESGMPNNRFLAERTGGTYSTLKVQPAELEDSGVYFCASSPTSGDEQYFGPGTRLTVT.

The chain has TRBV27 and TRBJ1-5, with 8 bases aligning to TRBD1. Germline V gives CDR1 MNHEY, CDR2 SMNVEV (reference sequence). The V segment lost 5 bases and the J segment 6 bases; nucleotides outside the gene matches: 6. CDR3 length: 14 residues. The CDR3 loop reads CASSSRGRSQPQHF. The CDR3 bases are TGTGCCAGCAGTAGCAGGGGGCGAAGTCAGCCCCAGCATTTT.

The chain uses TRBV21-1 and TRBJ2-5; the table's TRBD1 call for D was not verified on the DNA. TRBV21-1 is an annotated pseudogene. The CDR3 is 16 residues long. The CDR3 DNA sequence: TGTGCCAGCCGCCGACTTAATCAGACAGGTAGAAAGACCCAGTACTTC. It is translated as CASRRLNQTGRKTQYF.